This TCR beta chain comes out of a study of a mutant IDH1 vaccine in newly diagnosed glioma. General study findings and limits: Changes in the top peripheral T cell clonotypes seemingly had no bearing on pseudoprogression.

The time point here: week 35, safety follow-up. Doses of 300 ug of mutant IDH1 20-mer peptide were given with topical imiquimod. Remarks on this clone: What it binds is unknown.

The CDR3 extends over 16 amino acids. Between the trimmed V and J ends, which lost 4 bases and 0 bases, there was a span of 16 bases. Germline assignment: CDR1 SGHTA and CDR2 FQGNSA. The table came from immunoSEQ multiplex PCR; TCRdb's copy has only in-frame clones and leaves some out. The sample consists of roughly 32,000 clones, approximately 79% of them appearing once. This TCR was recovered from a woman in her thirties with glioma. Some clones in this sample may be carry-over from other donors' samples. Specimen: PBMCs, collected from a glioma patient whose treatment included an IDH1 peptide vaccine. The rearrangement uses TRBV7-2 and TRBJ2-7, with TRBD2 as a possible D gene (6 bases). This CDR3 is CASSWEAVLTSYEQYF. For the CDR3, the DNA is TGTGCCAGCAGCTGGGAGGCGGTGCTGACCTCCTACGAGCAGTACTTC.